This TCR beta chain was recovered during a study of T cells in lung cancer brain metastases. For the study at large: No interval therapy was given to eighteen of the 20 patients.

Exclusion applied to any patient with a history of multiple malignancies. Produced via immunoSEQ multiplex PCR; TCRdb's table is partial and in-frame only. Of under 900 clones in the sample, more than 90% were seen once. As for this clone: Its antigen is not known.

Study-level findings and limits: Few clones were shared between paired lesions (mean Morisita around 0.2); most were lesion-specific.

The CDR3 is 16 amino acids. Trimming left V 1 base short and J 0 bases short, with 13 bases between. Germline V CDR1 and CDR2: SEHNR, FQNEAQ (reference sequence). The source of this sequence is an older woman with non-small cell lung cancer. V gene TRBV7-9 combines with J gene TRBJ2-7, with D perhaps matching TRBD1 or TRBD2 (7 bases each). Sequenced: tumor tissue from the primary lung tumor. CDR3 in amino acids: CASSLGSGTASYEQYF. For the CDR3, the DNA is TGTGCCAGCAGCTTAGGGAGCGGGACAGCCTCCTACGAGCAGTACTTC. Together with reference TRBV7-9 and TRBJ2-7, the CDR3 gives the full variable domain: DTGVSQNPRHKITKRGQNVTFRCDPISEHNRLYWYRQTLGQGPEFLTYFQNEAQLEKSRLLSDRFSAERPKGSFSTLEIQRTEQGDSAMYLCASSLGSGTASYEQYFGPGTRLTVT.